This paragraph covers one T cell receptor (beta chain) sequence. These data are taken from a study of CD8+ T cells in alopecia areata. It was cDNA, reverse transcribed from extracted RNA, that served as the sequencing template. Sequenced by immunoSEQ multiplex PCR; TCRdb stores in-frame clones only, minus some. The sample contains roughly 130,000 clones, 58% of which appear only once. This CDR3 region has 13 residues. V was pared by 8 bases and J by 5 bases, with 14 bases between. The germline V gene has CDR1 MNHNS and CDR2 SASEGT. The source was CD4+ T cells sorted from blood, collected at week 0. This chain links TRBV6-1 with TRBJ2-3, with D tentatively TRBD1 (6 bases). The sequence was collected from a human donor with alopecia areata. CDR3 sequence: CASLQGDVDTQYF. In DNA form, the CDR3 reads TGTGCCAGCTTACAGGGTGATGTAGATACGCAGTATTTT.